The clone carrying this T cell receptor beta chain was detected a few times. This specimen comes from a study of blood T cell repertoires in COVID-19. Looking at the study overall: PBMCs, B-cell-depleted T cells, or T cells were the source of the cDNA or gDNA that made up the material.

Sequenced by immunoSEQ multiplex PCR; TCRdb stores in-frame clones only, minus some. The repertoire consists of 40,000 to 60,000 clones, with 86% occurring once and the leading ten covering about 4.6%. Sequencing used peripheral blood. The clonotype originates from an elderly man with active COVID-19.

The CDR3 sequence: CASRPDRVRSYEQYF. As DNA, the CDR3 is TGTGCCAGCAGACCTGACAGGGTTCGTTCCTACGAGCAGTACTTC. This chain uses TRBV6-2 or TRBV6-3 with TRBJ2-7, with 7 bases aligning to TRBD1. This CDR3 is built from 15 residues. With 6 bases clipped from V and 1 base from J, the junction kept 9 bases outside the gene matches. Germline CDR1 reads MNHEY; CDR2 reads SVGEGT.